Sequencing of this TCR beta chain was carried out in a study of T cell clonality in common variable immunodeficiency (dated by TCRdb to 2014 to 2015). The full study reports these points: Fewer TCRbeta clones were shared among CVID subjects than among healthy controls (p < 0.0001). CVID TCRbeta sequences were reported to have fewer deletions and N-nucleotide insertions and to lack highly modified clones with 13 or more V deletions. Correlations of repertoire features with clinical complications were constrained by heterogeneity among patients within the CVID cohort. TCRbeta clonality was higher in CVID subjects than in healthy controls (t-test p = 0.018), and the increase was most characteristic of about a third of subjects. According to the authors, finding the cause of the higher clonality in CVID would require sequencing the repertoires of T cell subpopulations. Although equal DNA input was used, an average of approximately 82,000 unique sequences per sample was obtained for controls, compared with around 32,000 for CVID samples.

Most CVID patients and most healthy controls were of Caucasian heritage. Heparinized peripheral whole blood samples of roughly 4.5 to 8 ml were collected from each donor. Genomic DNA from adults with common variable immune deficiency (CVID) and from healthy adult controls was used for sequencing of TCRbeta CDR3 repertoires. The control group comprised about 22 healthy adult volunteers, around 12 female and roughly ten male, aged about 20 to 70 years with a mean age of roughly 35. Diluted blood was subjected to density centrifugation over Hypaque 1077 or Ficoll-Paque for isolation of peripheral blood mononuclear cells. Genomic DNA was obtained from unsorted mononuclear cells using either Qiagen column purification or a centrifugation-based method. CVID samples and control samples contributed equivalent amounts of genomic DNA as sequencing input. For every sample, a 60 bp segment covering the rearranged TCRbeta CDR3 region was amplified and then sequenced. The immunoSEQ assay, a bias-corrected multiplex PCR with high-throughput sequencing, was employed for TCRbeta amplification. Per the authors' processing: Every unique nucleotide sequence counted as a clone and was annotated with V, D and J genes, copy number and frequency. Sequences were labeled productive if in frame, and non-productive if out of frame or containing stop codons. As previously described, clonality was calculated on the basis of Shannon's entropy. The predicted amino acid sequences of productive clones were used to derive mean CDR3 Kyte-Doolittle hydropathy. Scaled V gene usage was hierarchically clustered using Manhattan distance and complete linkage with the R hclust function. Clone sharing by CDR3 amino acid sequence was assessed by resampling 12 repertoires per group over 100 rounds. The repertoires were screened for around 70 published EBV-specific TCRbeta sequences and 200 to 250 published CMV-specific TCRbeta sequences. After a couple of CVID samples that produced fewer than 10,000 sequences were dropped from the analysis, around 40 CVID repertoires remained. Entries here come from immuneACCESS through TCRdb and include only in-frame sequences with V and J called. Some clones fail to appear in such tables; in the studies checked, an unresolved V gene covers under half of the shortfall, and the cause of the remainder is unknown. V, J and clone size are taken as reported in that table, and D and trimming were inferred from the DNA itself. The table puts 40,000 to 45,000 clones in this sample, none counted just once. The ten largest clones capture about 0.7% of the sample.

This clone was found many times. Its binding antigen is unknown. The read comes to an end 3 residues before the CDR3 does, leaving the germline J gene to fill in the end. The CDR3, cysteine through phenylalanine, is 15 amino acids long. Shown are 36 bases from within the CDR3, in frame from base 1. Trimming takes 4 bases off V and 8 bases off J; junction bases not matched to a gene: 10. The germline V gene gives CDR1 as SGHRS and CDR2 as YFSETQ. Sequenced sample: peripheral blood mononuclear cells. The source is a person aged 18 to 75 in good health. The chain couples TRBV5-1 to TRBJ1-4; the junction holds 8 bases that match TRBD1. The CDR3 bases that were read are TGCGCCAGCAGCATACAACCCAGGGGGCGGGAAAAA. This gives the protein CASSIQPRGREK. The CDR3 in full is CASSIQPRGREKLFF.